The rows below give T cell receptor beta chains drawn from one sample of a study of T cells in localized non-small cell lung cancer. Only in-frame clones appear in the TCRdb table, and some are missing; sequencing was by immunoSEQ multiplex PCR. The table includes approximately 21,000 clones, 90% detected once. Sequencing used peripheral blood, obtained before any cancer treatment. The receptor set was obtained from a woman aged 40-69 years with stage I lung adenocarcinoma. The CDR3 runs from the conserved cysteine through the conserved F or W. A D gene is named only where the DNA matches it firmly. The size field is filled for only some rows; it gives once, few, many or a size class.

v_call: TRBV9; j_call: TRBJ2-3; d_call: .; clone_size: .; cdr3_aa: CASSKRLIFTDTQYF; cdr3_nt: TGTGCCAGCAGCAAACGACTGATTTTCACAGATACGCAGTATTTT
v_call: TRBV4-2; j_call: TRBJ2-1; d_call: .; clone_size: few; cdr3_aa: CASSQDEGGTTVRSYNEQFF; cdr3_nt: TGTGCCAGCAGCCAAGATGAAGGCGGGACCACTGTACGCTCCTACAATGAGCAGTTCTTC
v_call: TRBV19; j_call: TRBJ1-3; d_call: .; clone_size: .; cdr3_aa: CASIGLYGNTIYF; cdr3_nt: TGTGCCAGTATTGGTTTGTACGGAAACACCATATATTTT
v_call: TRBV5-1; j_call: TRBJ2-6; d_call: .; clone_size: .; cdr3_aa: CASSLRPPSAGANVLTF; cdr3_nt: TGCGCCAGCAGCTTGAGGCCCCCTTCCGCTGGGGCCAACGTCCTGACTTTC
v_call: TRBV30; j_call: TRBJ2-2; d_call: TRBD2; clone_size: .; cdr3_aa: CAGTRAGGPAGELFF; cdr3_nt: TGTGCCGGGACTCGAGCGGGAGGGCCCGCCGGGGAGCTGTTTTTT
v_call: TRBV7-2; j_call: TRBJ1-1; d_call: .; clone_size: .; cdr3_aa: CASSFSHRNTEAFF; cdr3_nt: TGTGCCAGCAGCTTCTCCCACAGGAACACTGAAGCTTTCTTT
v_call: TRBV5-1; j_call: TRBJ2-1; d_call: .; clone_size: .; cdr3_aa: CASSPPGRGPYNEQFF; cdr3_nt: TGCGCCAGCAGCCCCCCCGGGAGAGGCCCCTACAATGAGCAGTTCTTC
v_call: TRBV5-5; j_call: TRBJ2-1; d_call: TRBD2; clone_size: .; cdr3_aa: CASSPDGLAGAREQFF; cdr3_nt: TGTGCCAGCAGCCCCGATGGACTAGCGGGAGCCAGGGAGCAGTTCTTC
v_call: TRBV6-6; j_call: TRBJ1-1; d_call: .; clone_size: .; cdr3_aa: CASSFRTPGHTEAFF; cdr3_nt: TGTGCCAGCAGTTTCCGCACCCCAGGACACACTGAAGCTTTCTTT
v_call: TRBV27; j_call: TRBJ1-5; d_call: TRBD1; clone_size: .; cdr3_aa: CASSSRTGGPNQPQHF; cdr3_nt: TGTGCCAGCAGTTCCAGGACAGGTGGGCCCAATCAGCCCCAGCATTTT
v_call: TRBV11-3; j_call: TRBJ2-1; d_call: .; clone_size: few; cdr3_aa: CASSLGRGPGDEQFF; cdr3_nt: TGTGCCAGCAGCTTAGGTCGGGGGCCGGGTGATGAGCAGTTCTTC
v_call: TRBV5-1; j_call: TRBJ1-2; d_call: .; clone_size: .; cdr3_aa: CASSPNREGYTF; cdr3_nt: TGCGCCAGCAGCCCCAACAGGGAAGGCTACACCTTC
v_call: TRBV10-3; j_call: TRBJ2-7; d_call: TRBD2; clone_size: .; cdr3_aa: CAISAGTSGPYEQYF; cdr3_nt: TGTGCCATCAGTGCAGGGACTAGCGGCCCCTACGAGCAGTACTTC
v_call: TRBV7-9; j_call: TRBJ2-5; d_call: .; clone_size: .; cdr3_aa: CASYHRNQETQYF; cdr3_nt: TGTGCCAGCTATCACAGGAACCAAGAGACCCAGTACTTC
v_call: TRBV27; j_call: TRBJ2-6; d_call: TRBD2; clone_size: once; cdr3_aa: CASSSLRSGMMSGANVLTF; cdr3_nt: TGTGCCAGCAGTTCCCTCCGTAGCGGGATGATGTCTGGGGCCAACGTCCTGACTTTC
v_call: TRBV6-5; j_call: TRBJ1-1; d_call: .; clone_size: once; cdr3_aa: CASKRIKGGGTEAFF; cdr3_nt: TGTGCCAGCAAACGGATTAAAGGTGGGGGGACTGAAGCTTTCTTT
v_call: TRBV5-1; j_call: TRBJ2-3; d_call: TRBD2; clone_size: .; cdr3_aa: CASSSSLAGGSTDTQYF; cdr3_nt: TGCGCCAGCAGCTCTTCCCTAGCGGGGGGTAGCACAGATACGCAGTATTTT